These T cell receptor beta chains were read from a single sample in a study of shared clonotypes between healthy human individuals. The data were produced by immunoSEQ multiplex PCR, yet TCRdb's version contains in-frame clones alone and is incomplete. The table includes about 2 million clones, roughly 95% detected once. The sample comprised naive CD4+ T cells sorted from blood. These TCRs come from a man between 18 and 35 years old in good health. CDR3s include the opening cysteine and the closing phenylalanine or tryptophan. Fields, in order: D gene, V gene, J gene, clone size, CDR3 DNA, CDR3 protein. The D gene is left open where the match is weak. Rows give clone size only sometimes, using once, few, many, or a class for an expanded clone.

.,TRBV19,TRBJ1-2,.,TGTGCCAGTAGTATAGGGGCACCTACTAACTATGGCTACACCTTC,CASSIGAPTNYGYTF
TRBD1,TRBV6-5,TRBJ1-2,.,TGTGCCAGCAGTTACGACAGGGACGTGAGCTATGGCTACACCTTC,CASSYDRDVSYGYTF
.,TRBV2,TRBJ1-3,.,TGTGCCAGCAGTGTACAGGGATTAGATACTGGAAACACCATATATTTT,CASSVQGLDTGNTIYF
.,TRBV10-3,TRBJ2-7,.,TGTGCCATCAGCGCTCTCAATGAGCAGTACTTC,CAISALNEQYF
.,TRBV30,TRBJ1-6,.,TGTGCCTGGACCCTCGGGGCAGTCGTGGGTTCACCCCTCCACTTT,CAWTLGAVVGSPLHF
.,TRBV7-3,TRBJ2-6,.,TGTGCCAGCAGCCCCGACAGAGCCTCTGGGGCCAACGTCCTGACTTTC,CASSPDRASGANVLTF
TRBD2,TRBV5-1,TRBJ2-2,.,TGCGCCAGCAGTTTGCGGGAGTCTCGGGCCGGGGAGCTGTTTTTT,CASSLRESRAGELFF
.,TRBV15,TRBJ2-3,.,TGTGCCACCAGCAGAGGCTCTAACACAGATACGCAGTATTTT,CATSRGSNTDTQYF
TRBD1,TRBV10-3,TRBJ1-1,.,TGTGCCATCGGGGGACAGATGAACACTGAAGCTTTCTTT,CAIGGQMNTEAFF
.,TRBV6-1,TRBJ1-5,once,TGTGCCAGCAGTGAAGACAGGGCGGCAAATCAGCCCCAGCATTTT,CASSEDRAANQPQHF
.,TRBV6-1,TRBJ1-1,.,TGTGCTATCTGGGAGAACACTGAAGCTTTCTTT,CAIWENTEAFF
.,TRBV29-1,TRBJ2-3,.,TGCAGCGCCCGAAGGCCTAGTGGTTCCACGCAGTATTTT,CSARRPSGSTQYF
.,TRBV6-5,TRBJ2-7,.,TGTGCCAGCAGTACCAACAGGGACTCCTACGAGCAGTACTTC,CASSTNRDSYEQYF
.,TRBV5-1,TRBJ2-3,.,TGCGCCAGCAGCTTGGACAATCCCCGAGCAGATACGCAGTATTTT,CASSLDNPRADTQYF
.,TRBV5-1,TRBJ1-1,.,TGCGCCAGCAGCTTGGCTCGGTACACTGAAGCTTTCTTT,CASSLARYTEAFF
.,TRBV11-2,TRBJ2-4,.,TGTGCCAGCAGCCCCCTGACAGGCGCGTTTGAGATAATGAACATTCAGTACTTC,CASSPLTGAFEIMNIQYF
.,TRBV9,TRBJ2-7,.,TGTGCCAGCAGCGTAGATGCGGGCACCTACGAGCAGTACTTC,CASSVDAGTYEQYF
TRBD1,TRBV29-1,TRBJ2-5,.,TGCAGCGTTGAACCCGGGACAGGTACATTCGAGACCCAGTACTTC,CSVEPGTGTFETQYF
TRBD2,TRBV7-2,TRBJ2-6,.,TGTGCCAGCAGCTTAGTGGCGGGAGTGGCTGGGGCCAACGTCCTGACTTTC,CASSLVAGVAGANVLTF
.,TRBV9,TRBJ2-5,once,TGTGCCAGCAGCGGACATGGACAGCACCAAGAGACCCAGTACTTC,CASSGHGQHQETQYF
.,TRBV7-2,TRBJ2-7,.,TGTGCCAGCAGCTTAGTGGGAGCGGGCTCCTACGAGCAGTACTTC,CASSLVGAGSYEQYF
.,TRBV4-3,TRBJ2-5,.,TGCGCCAGCAGCCAAGAAGGGCTCCGGCCCCAAGAGACCCAGTACTTC,CASSQEGLRPQETQYF
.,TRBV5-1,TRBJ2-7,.,TGCGCCAGCAGCTTGGAAGGATACGAGCAGTACTTC,CASSLEGYEQYF
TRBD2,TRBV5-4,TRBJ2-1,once,TGTGCCAGCAGCTTCCCAGCGGGGAATGAGCAGTTCTTC,CASSFPAGNEQFF
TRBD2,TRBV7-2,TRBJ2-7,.,TGTGCCAGCAGCCTATCCACTCCAAGCGGGGGCCTTAGCTCCTACGAGCAGTACTTC,CASSLSTPSGGLSSYEQYF
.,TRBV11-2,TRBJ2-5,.,TGTGCCAGCAGCTCCCTTTATGGCCCTTCGACCCAGTACTTC,CASSSLYGPSTQYF
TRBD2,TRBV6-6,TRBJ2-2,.,TGTGCCAGCAGAAGAACCGGGACTACCCACACCGGGGAGCTGTTTTTT,CASRRTGTTHTGELFF
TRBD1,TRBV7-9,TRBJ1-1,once,TGTGCCAGCAGCTTAACCGCCGGGACAGGAATGAACACTGAAGCTTTCTTT,CASSLTAGTGMNTEAFF
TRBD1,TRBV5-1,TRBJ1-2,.,TGCGCCAGCAGCTTAACAGGGGGCGGATTGGATGGCTACACCTTC,CASSLTGGGLDGYTF
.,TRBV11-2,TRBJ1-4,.,TGTGCCAGCAGCCTTGGACAGAAGAATGAAAAACTGTTTTTT,CASSLGQKNEKLFF
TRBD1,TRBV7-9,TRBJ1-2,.,TGTGCCAGCAGCCCCACAGGGGATGGCTACACCTTC,CASSPTGDGYTF
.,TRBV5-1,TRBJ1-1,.,TGCGCCAGCAGCTTGGAGGCTGTGAACACTGAAGCTTTCTTT,CASSLEAVNTEAFF
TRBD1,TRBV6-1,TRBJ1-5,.,TGTGCCAGCATAGCTTGGGACAGGGGCAATCAGCCCCAGCATTTT,CASIAWDRGNQPQHF
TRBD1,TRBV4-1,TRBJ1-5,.,TGCGCCAGCAGCCTCCGACAGGGGGCTCAGGGGGATCAGCCCCAGCATTTT,CASSLRQGAQGDQPQHF
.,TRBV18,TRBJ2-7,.,TGTGCCAGCTCACCCCAGGGCCAATCAAGCGGCGAGCAGTACTTC,CASSPQGQSSGEQYF
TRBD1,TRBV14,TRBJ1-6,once,TGTGCCAGCAGCCCCAGGGGGCGCAGTTCACCCCTCCACTTT,CASSPRGRSSPLHF
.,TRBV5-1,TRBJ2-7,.,TGCGCCAGCAGCGCATCTCAATTACAGGGCTACGAGCAGTACTTC,CASSASQLQGYEQYF
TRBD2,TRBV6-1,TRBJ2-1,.,TGTGCCAGCCAGGGGACTAGCTTTATGAATGAGCAGTTCTTC,CASQGTSFMNEQFF
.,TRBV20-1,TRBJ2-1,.,TGCAGTGCTAGAGTGGGCAATGAGCAGTTCTTC,CSARVGNEQFF
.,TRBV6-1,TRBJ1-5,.,TGTGCCAGCACTGGACGTGATAGCAATCAGCCCCAGCATTTT,CASTGRDSNQPQHF
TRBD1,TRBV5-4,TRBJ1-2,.,TGTGCCAGCAGTCCCCGGGACAGGGCCTATGGCTACACCTTC,CASSPRDRAYGYTF
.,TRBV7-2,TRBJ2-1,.,TGTGCCAGCAGGCGACTCGGCCAGCAGTTCTTC,CASRRLGQQFF
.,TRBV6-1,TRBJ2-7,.,TGTGCCAGTAAACAGGGACCCTCCTACGAGCAGTACTTC,CASKQGPSYEQYF
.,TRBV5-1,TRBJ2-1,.,TGCGCCAGCAGCCTTTCTAGCGCCTCCTACAATGAGCAGTTCTTC,CASSLSSASYNEQFF
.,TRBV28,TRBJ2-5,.,TGTGCCAGCAGGAGCACAGTTCTACCTACCCAGTACTTC,CASRSTVLPTQYF
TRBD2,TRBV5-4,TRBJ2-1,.,TGTGCCAGCAGAAACCTAGCGGATAATCTTAATGAGCAGTTCTTC,CASRNLADNLNEQFF
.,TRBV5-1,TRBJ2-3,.,TGCGCCAGCAGCCCCAGGAGGGCAGATACGCAGTATTTT,CASSPRRADTQYF
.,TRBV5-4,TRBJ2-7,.,TGTGCCAGCAGCTTGTATGGCCCTAGCTCCTACGAGCAGTACTTC,CASSLYGPSSYEQYF
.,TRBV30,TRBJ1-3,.,TGTGCCGGGTGTCCGGAGGGCTCTGGAAACACCATATATTTT,CAGCPEGSGNTIYF
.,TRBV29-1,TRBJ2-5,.,TGCAGCGTTGAAACAGTGGAGACCCAGTACTTC,CSVETVETQYF
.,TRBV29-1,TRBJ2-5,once,TGCAGCGTTGGTTCCAGGGAAGAGACCCAGTACTTC,CSVGSREETQYF
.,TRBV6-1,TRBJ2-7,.,TGTGCCAGCAGTTGGGACCGAACCTACGAGCAGTACTTC,CASSWDRTYEQYF
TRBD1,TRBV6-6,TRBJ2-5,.,TGTGCCAGCAGAGGGGGACAGGGGGCCTTAGAGACCCAGTACTTC,CASRGGQGALETQYF
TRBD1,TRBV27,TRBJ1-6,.,TGTGCCAGCAGTTTCGAGACAGGGCGAAGCTCACCCCTCCACTTT,CASSFETGRSSPLHF
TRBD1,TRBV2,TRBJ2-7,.,TGTGCCAGCAGCGGGGACAGGGCCTACGAGCAGTACTTC,CASSGDRAYEQYF
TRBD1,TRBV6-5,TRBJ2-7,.,TGTGCCAGCAGCCCGGGACAGAAAAGCTCCTACGAGCAGTACTTC,CASSPGQKSSYEQYF
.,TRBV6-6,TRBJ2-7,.,TGTGCCAGCGGGCCAGGGGGGGGCGCCTACGAGCAGTACTTC,CASGPGGGAYEQYF
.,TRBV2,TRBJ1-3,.,TGTGCCAGCAGTGAAGCAGGTGGTAGCTCTGGAAACACCATATATTTT,CASSEAGGSSGNTIYF